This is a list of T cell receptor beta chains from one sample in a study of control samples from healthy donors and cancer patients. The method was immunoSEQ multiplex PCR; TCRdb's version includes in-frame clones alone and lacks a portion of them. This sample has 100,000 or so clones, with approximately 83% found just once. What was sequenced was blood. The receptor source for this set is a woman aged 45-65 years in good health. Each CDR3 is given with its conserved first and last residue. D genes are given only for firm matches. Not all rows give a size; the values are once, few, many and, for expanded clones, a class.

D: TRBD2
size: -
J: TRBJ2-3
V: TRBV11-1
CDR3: CASSSLAGANTDTQYF
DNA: TGTGCCAGCAGCTCTCTAGCGGGAGCGAACACAGATACGCAGTATTTT

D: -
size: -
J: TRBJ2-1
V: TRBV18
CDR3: CASSPRGGDEQFF
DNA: TGTGCCAGCTCACCACGGGGTGGCGATGAGCAGTTCTTC

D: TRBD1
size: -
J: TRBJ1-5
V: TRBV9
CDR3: CASSAGTGASNQPQHF
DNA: TGTGCCAGCAGCGCAGGGACAGGGGCCAGCAATCAGCCCCAGCATTTT

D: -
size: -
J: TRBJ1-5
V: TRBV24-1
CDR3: CATSDWRGPQHF
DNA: TGTGCCACCAGTGATTGGCGGGGGCCCCAGCATTTT

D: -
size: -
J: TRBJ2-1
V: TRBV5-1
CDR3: CASSLTPGSNEQFF
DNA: TGCGCCAGCAGCTTGACGCCGGGGTCGAATGAGCAGTTCTTC

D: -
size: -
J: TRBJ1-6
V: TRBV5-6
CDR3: CASSSPGLNNSPLHF
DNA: TGTGCCAGCAGCTCCCCGGGACTTAATAATTCACCCCTCCACTTT

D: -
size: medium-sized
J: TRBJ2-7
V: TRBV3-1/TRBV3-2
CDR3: CASSQDMYGTTSYEQYF
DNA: TGTGCCAGCAGCCAAGATATGTACGGAACAACCTCCTACGAGCAGTACTTC

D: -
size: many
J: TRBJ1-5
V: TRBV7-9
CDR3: CASSRSWTDYSNQPQHF
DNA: TGTGCCAGCAGCCGGTCGTGGACAGACTATAGCAATCAGCCCCAGCATTTT

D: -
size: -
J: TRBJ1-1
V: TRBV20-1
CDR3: CSAIRGTEAFF
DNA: TGCAGTGCTATTAGGGGTACTGAAGCTTTCTTT

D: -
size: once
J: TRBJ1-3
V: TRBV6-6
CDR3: CASSPNTASGNTIYF
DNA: TGTGCCAGCAGTCCCAACACAGCTTCTGGAAACACCATATATTTT

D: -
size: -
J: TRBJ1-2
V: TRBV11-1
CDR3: CASSPYSGNTYGYTF
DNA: TGTGCCAGCAGCCCTTATTCGGGTAACACCTATGGCTACACCTTC

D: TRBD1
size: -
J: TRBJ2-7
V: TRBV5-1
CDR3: CASRPDRATYEQYF
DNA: TGCGCCAGCAGACCCGACAGGGCAACCTACGAGCAGTACTTC

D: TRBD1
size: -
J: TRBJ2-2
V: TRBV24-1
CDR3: CATSDYRTGNTGELFF
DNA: TGTGCCACCAGTGATTACCGGACAGGGAACACCGGGGAGCTGTTTTTT

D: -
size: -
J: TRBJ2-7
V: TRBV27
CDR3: CASRSFLDGSSYEQYF
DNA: TGTGCCAGCAGGTCCTTTTTGGACGGGAGCTCCTACGAGCAGTACTTC

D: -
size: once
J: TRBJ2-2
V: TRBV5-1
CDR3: CASSLESGLANTGELFF
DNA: TGCGCCAGCAGCTTGGAGTCCGGGCTTGCGAACACCGGGGAGCTGTTTTTT

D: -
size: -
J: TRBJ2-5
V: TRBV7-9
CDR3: CASSFYRDTTKKETQYF
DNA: TGTGCCAGCAGCTTTTACCGGGACACAACCAAGAAGGAGACCCAGTACTTC

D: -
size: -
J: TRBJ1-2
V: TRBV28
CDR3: CASRQDAQGYGYTF
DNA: TGTGCCAGCAGACAAGATGCACAGGGCTATGGCTACACCTTC

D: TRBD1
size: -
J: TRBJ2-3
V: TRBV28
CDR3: CASRERQGYADTQYF
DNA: TGTGCCAGCAGGGAAAGACAGGGATACGCAGATACGCAGTATTTT

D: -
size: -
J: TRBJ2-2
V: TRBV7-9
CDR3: CASSLLESNTGELFF
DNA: TGTGCCAGCAGCCTACTAGAATCGAACACCGGGGAGCTGTTTTTT

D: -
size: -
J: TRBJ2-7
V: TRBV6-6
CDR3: CASSRSGGALRGEQYF
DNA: TGTGCCAGCAGCCGATCCGGGGGAGCCCTCCGGGGCGAGCAGTACTTC

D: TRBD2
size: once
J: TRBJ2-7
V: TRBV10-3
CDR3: CAISESWGGGTYEQYF
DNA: TGTGCCATCAGTGAGTCTTGGGGGGGTGGTACCTACGAGCAGTACTTC

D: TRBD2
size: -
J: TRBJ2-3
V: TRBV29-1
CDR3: CSVLIPPTSSYTDTQYF
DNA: TGCAGCGTACTTATACCTCCGACTAGCAGTTACACAGATACGCAGTATTTT

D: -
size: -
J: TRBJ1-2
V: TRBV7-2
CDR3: CASSLQRYGYTF
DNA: TGTGCCAGCAGCTTACAACGGTATGGCTACACCTTC

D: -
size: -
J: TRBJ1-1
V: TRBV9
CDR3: CASSSHVGPSEAFF
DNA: TGTGCCAGCAGCTCCCATGTGGGCCCGTCTGAAGCTTTCTTT

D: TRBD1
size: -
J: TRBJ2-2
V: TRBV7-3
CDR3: CASSLRTGPGELFF
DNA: TGTGCCAGCAGCCTGCGGACAGGACCAGGGGAGCTGTTTTTT

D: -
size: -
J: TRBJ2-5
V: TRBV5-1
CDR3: CASSLATSVETQYF
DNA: TGCGCCAGCAGCTTGGCCACTTCTGTTGAGACCCAGTACTTC

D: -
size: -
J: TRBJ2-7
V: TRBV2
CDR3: CASSRTGGTAGYEQYF
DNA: TGTGCCAGCAGCAGGACCGGGGGGACAGCTGGGTACGAGCAGTACTTC

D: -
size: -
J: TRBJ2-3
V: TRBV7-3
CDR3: CASSLGGYSTDTQYF
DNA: TGTGCCAGCAGCTTAGGCGGGTATAGCACAGATACGCAGTATTTT

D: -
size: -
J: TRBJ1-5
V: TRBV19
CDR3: CASSRKINQPQHF
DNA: TGTGCCAGTAGTCGGAAGATCAATCAGCCCCAGCATTTT

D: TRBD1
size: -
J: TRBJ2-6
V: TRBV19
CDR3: CASRLPGQGSSGANVLTF
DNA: TGTGCCAGTAGACTACCGGGACAGGGGTCCTCTGGGGCCAACGTCCTGACTTTC

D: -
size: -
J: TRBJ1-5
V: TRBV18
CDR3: CASSPEGNQPQHF
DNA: TGTGCCAGCTCACCAGAGGGCAATCAGCCCCAGCATTTT

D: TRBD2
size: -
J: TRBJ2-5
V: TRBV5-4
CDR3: CASSSGLAGEKQETQYF
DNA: TGTGCCAGCAGCTCAGGACTAGCGGGGGAGAAACAAGAGACCCAGTACTTC

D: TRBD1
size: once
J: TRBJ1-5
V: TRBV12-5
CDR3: CASGLARSGQGARQPQHF
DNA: TGTGCTAGTGGTTTGGCCCGATCTGGACAGGGGGCAAGGCAGCCCCAGCATTTT

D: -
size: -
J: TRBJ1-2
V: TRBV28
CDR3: CASTALVDGYTF
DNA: TGTGCCAGCACGGCCCTCGTGGATGGCTACACCTTC

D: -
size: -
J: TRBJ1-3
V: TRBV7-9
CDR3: CASSLDPSPGNTIYF
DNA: TGTGCCAGCAGCTTAGACCCGAGCCCTGGAAACACCATATATTTT

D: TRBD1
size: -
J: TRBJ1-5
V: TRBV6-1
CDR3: CASSALARGLEQPQHF
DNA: TGTGCCAGCAGTGCCCTGGCTAGGGGGCTGGAACAGCCCCAGCATTTT

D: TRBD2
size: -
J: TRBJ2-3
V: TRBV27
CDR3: CASRPLAGGPYTQYF
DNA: TGTGCCAGCCGCCCCCTAGCGGGGGGGCCATATACGCAGTATTTT

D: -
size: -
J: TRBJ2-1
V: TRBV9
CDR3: CASGTNNEQFF
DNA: TGTGCCAGCGGGACAAACAATGAGCAGTTCTTC

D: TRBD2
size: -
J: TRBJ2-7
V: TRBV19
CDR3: CASSISGLAGGSEQYF
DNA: TGTGCCAGTAGTATTTCCGGACTAGCGGGAGGGTCCGAGCAGTACTTC

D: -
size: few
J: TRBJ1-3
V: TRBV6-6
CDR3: CASSPQDGNTIYF
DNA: TGTGCCAGCAGTCCCCAGGATGGAAACACCATATATTTT

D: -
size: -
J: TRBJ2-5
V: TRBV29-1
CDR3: CSSSGGSQLETQYF
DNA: TGCAGCAGCAGTGGGGGTTCCCAGTTAGAGACCCAGTACTTC

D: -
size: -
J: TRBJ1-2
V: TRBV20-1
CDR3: CSASGEQVGGYTF
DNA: TGCAGTGCTAGTGGAGAACAGGTGGGAGGCTACACCTTC

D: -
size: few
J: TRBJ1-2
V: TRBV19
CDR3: CASSIQFSGYTF
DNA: TGTGCCAGTAGTATCCAGTTCAGCGGCTACACCTTC

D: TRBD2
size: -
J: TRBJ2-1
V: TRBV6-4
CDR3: CASSQTSGELNEQFF
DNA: TGTGCCAGCAGCCAAACTAGCGGGGAGTTAAATGAGCAGTTCTTC

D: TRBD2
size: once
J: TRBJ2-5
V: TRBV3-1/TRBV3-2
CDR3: CASSQELSSGRGQTQYF
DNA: TGTGCCAGCAGCCAAGAACTTTCCAGCGGGAGAGGGCAGACCCAGTACTTC

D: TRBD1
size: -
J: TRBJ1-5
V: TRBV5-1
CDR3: CASSLGTGGNQPQHF
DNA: TGCGCCAGCAGCTTGGGGACAGGGGGCAATCAGCCCCAGCATTTT